This T cell receptor beta chain was documented in a study of Tregs in tolerant kidney transplant recipients. Overall study results and limits: Biological reproducibility was not directly addressed, but technical replication error appeared minimal.

Details on this clone: The antigen is unknown. The CDR3 end falls 3 residues outside the read, so it is completed with the germline J gene.

The nonmyeloablative bone marrow transplants came from related graft donors, with transient mixed chimerism. Produced via immunoSEQ multiplex PCR; TCRdb's table is partial and in-frame only. The ten most abundant clones cover roughly a quarter of a sample with more than 11,000 clones. The V gene's germline CDR1 is SEHNR and CDR2 FQNEAQ (reference sequence). V was shortened by 6 bases and J by 4 bases, with 15 bases between the two germline ends. CDR3 length: 15 amino acids. This chain joins TRBV7-9 and TRBJ2-2; D is perhaps TRBD2 (6 bases). Sequenced here: CD8+ T cells from blood (PBMCs), sampled 6 months after the transplant. The source is a human patient who received a combined kidney and bone marrow transplant. The T cells may come from the graft donor. CDR3 loop: CASSSLRDFTGELFF. CDR3 DNA (partial): TGTGCCAGCAGTTCCCTCCGGGACTTCACCGGGGAG. Together with reference TRBV7-9 and TRBJ2-2, the CDR3 gives the full variable domain: DTGVSQNPRHKITKRGQNVTFRCDPISEHNRLYWYRQTLGQGPEFLTYFQNEAQLEKSRLLSDRFSAERPKGSFSTLEIQRTEQGDSAMYLCASSSLRDFTGELFFGEGSRLTVL.